Below are 11 T cell receptor beta chains sequenced from a single sample in a study of T cells after yellow fever vaccination. TCRdb reanalysed the 5' RACE reads using MiXCR and keeps one entry per CDR3 protein. Here the sample spans 50,000 or so distinct CDR3 sequences, around 7% being singletons. This specimen was CD8+ T cells sorted from PBMCs, taken approximately 16 days after the first yellow fever vaccination. Receptor source: a man between 18 and 35 years old who received the YFV17D yellow fever vaccine.

The table lists this clonotype with many counts. V is TRBV7-9 and J is TRBJ2-1; 7 nucleotides agree with TRBD2. CDR3 size: 14 residues. The V gene end was trimmed by 5 bases and the J gene end by 5 bases; junction bases not matched to a gene: 6. The germline CDR1 and CDR2 sequences are SEHNR and FQNEAQ (reference sequence). CDR3 loop: CASSPGTTNNEQFF. The CDR3 DNA reads TGTGCCAGCAGCCCCGGGACTACTAACAATGAGCAGTTCTTC.

There are many counts of this clonotype. The chain links TRBV20-1 to TRBJ2-1, with D possibly TRBD2 on 5 matching bases. V lost 3 bases and J lost 3, with 9 bases in between. This CDR3 comprises 13 residues. Germline loops: CDR1 DFQATT, CDR2 SNEGSKA (reference sequence). CDR3 nucleotides: TGCAGTGCTAGCGGGGAAAACTACAATGAGCAGTTCTTC. Translated: CSASGENYNEQFF.

V usage is TRBV3-1 and J usage is TRBJ2-7; the D is unclear. V gave up 3 bases and J gave up 2 bases, with 14 bases separating them. This CDR3 region has 15 residues. Per the germline V gene, CDR1 is LGHDT and CDR2 is YNNKEL (reference sequence). In DNA form, the CDR3 reads TGTGCCAGCAGCCAGACTGACTCGGGCGCCTACGAGCAGTACGTC. The encoded protein is CASSQTDSGAYEQYV.

This clonotype was recorded at least ten times. The chain is built from TRBV7-2 and TRBJ2-5; TRBD2 aligns across 7 bases. The germline gives CDR1 SGHTA, CDR2 FQGNSA. V dropped 6 bases and J dropped 2; count of bases not matched to a gene: 6. This CDR3 contains 14 residues. The CDR3 loop reads CASRPSGEQETQYF. The CDR3 nucleotides read TGTGCCAGCAGACCGAGCGGGGAACAAGAGACCCAGTACTTC.

This clonotype was found many times. The V call is TRBV12-3 or TRBV12-4, the J call TRBJ2-5; D unresolved. This CDR3 is built from 10 residues. Trimming shortened V by 8 bases and J by 9 bases, and 10 bases separated the two germline ends. CDR3 sequence (DNA): TGTGCCAGCCGCGGCGAGGCCCAGTACTTC. This translates into CASRGEAQYF.

In its sample, this clonotype was seen many times. The chain couples TRBV7-8 to TRBJ2-7; 9 bases are a match to TRBD1. Germline loops: CDR1 SGHVS, CDR2 FQNEAQ. V was pared by 5 bases and J by 0 bases, with 5 bases of the junction left unmatched. This CDR3 comprises 15 residues. The CDR3 spells CASSRDRGNSYEQYV. In DNA form, the CDR3 reads TGTGCCAGCAGCAGAGACAGGGGGAACTCCTACGAGCAGTACGTC.

Ten or more counts support this clonotype. J is TRBJ2-7 and V is TRBV4-1; unclear D gene. CDR3 length: 15 residues. V shed 1 base and J shed 7 bases, with 17 bases lying between them. CDR1 and CDR2 (germline): MGHRA, YSYEKL. The CDR3 DNA follows: TGCGCCAGCAGCCAAGGCGATGTAGAACAAGGAGAGCAGTACTTC. It translates to CASSQGDVEQGEQYF.

There are many counts of this clonotype. The CDR3 DNA reads as TGCAGTGCTAGAGATCTCGACAGCTACGAGCAGTACTTC. Residues: CSARDLDSYEQYF. The chain has TRBV20-1 and TRBJ2-7, with D maybe TRBD1 (5 bases). The germline gives CDR1 DFQATT, CDR2 SNEGSKA (reference sequence). This CDR3 contains 13 residues. V lost 0 bases and J 3 bases, leaving 9 bases between the germline ends.

Regarding this clonotype: A read error may account for a junction end that differs from germline. The chain employs TRBV20-1 and TRBJ2-1, with 8 bases matching TRBD2. The CDR3 consists of 16 residues. CDR1 DFQATT and CDR2 SNEGSKA come from the germline V gene (reference sequence). The CDR3 sequence: CCARPSGGPSYNEQFF. CDR3 DNA: TGCTGTGCTAGGCCAAGCGGGGGACCCTCCTACAATGAGCAGTTCTTC.

At least ten counts were recorded for this clonotype. This CDR3 is CASDSGEQYF. The CDR3 region has the DNA TGTGCCAGCGACTCTGGGGAGCAGTACTTC. The chain joins TRBV12-3 or TRBV12-4 to TRBJ2-7; D is unresolved. The ends were cut back, 8 bases at V and 7 bases at J, with 9 bases in the middle. The CDR3 has 10 residues.

This clonotype was seen repeatedly, ten times or more. The J gene is TRBJ1-2, the V gene TRBV4-1; D is ambiguous. CDR1 is MGHRA and CDR2 is YSYEKL in the germline V gene. Between the trimmed V and J ends, which lost 2 bases and 4 bases, there was a span of 11 bases. This CDR3 has 14 amino acids. The CDR3 DNA sequence: TGCGCCAGCAGCCAAAGCGGGTCTCTCTATGGCTACACCTTC. Translated: CASSQSGSLYGYTF.